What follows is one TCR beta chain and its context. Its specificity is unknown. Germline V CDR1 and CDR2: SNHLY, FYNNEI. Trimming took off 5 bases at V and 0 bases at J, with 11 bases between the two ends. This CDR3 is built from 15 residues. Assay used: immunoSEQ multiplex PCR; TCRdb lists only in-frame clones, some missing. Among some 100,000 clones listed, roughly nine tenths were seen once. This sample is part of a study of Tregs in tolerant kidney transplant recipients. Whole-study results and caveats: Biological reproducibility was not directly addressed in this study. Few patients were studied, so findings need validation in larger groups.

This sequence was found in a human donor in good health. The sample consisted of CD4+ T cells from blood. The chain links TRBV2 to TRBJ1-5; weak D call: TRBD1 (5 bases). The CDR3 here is CASSQGYNSNQPQHF. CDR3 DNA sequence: TGTGCCAGCAGTCAGGGATACAATAGCAATCAGCCCCAGCATTTT.